Listed below are T cell receptor beta chains from one sample, sequenced in a study of monozygotic twins with inflammatory bowel disease. TCRdb re-analyzed the 5' RACE reads; it lists each CDR3 protein once, without DNA. The sample is made up of around 450,000 distinct CDR3 sequences, and the top ten hold 2% to 2.5% of it. Sequencing was performed on blood. These TCRs come from a human donor with ulcerative colitis or Crohn's disease, or a healthy co-twin of an affected twin (not recorded which). The CDR3 runs from the conserved cysteine through the conserved F or W.

J gene	CDR3 length	V gene	CDR3 protein
TRBJ2-1	16	TRBV5-6	CASSLARAVLNNEQFF
TRBJ2-5	14	TRBV12-3/TRBV12-4	CASSLYRGQETQYF
TRBJ1-1	13	TRBV24-1	CATSDPDRAEAFF
TRBJ2-7	15	TRBV6-1	CASSATGLPSYEQYF
TRBJ1-3	13	TRBV7-2	CASSSTSGNTIYF
TRBJ2-3	15	TRBV18	CASSPQGLAQDTQYF
TRBJ2-3	14	TRBV7-2	CASSSGSALGTQYF
TRBJ2-1	14	TRBV5-6	CASSPGTSGNEQFF
TRBJ1-4	14	TRBV7-8	CASSSDRAGEKLFF
TRBJ2-2	16	TRBV5-1	CASSSRTGTNTGELFF
TRBJ2-7	17	TRBV5-1	CASSSGVLAGMTYEQYF
TRBJ1-1	18	TRBV6-1	CASSQFGTGGSKGTEAFF
TRBJ1-6	16	TRBV9	CASSRGGGTYNSPLHF
TRBJ1-5	13	TRBV2	CASIREINQPQHF
TRBJ2-7	13	TRBV20-1	CSAARTGSYEQYF
TRBJ2-7	14	TRBV10-3	CAITGDRVINEQYF
TRBJ1-1	17	TRBV5-5	CASSLAGGGSMNTEAFF
TRBJ2-7	14	TRBV27	CASSLLPATYEQYF
TRBJ1-6	13	TRBV5-1	CASSRGDLSPLHF
TRBJ2-1	15	TRBV5-1	CASSLASGVPNEQFF
TRBJ1-3	13	TRBV7-7	CASSLGRGDTIYF
TRBJ2-7	13	TRBV20-1	CSAAGTPPYEQYF
TRBJ1-1	13	TRBV3-1	CASSWAGDTEAFF
TRBJ1-5	13	TRBV10-3	CAISEDRVEPQHF
TRBJ1-1	11	TRBV5-1	CASTLDTEAFF
TRBJ2-7	14	TRBV4-2	CASSWGTGAYEQYF
TRBJ2-7	15	TRBV5-1	CASSPSSGNNNEQYF
TRBJ1-4	15	TRBV5-1	CASSPGTAQFKKLFF
TRBJ1-2	13	TRBV20-1	CSASRPNSYGYTF
TRBJ2-2	14	TRBV5-1	CASSSWEGTVELFF
TRBJ1-2	13	TRBV20-1	CSAIGTGGDGYTF
TRBJ2-3	13	TRBV20-1	CSALGQGGDTQYF
TRBJ1-2	13	TRBV24-1	CATNGGGNYGYTF
TRBJ2-1	20	TRBV5-1	CASSLGSSGRRSSSYNEQFF
TRBJ2-1	16	TRBV20-1	CSADQLAAGSYNEQFF
TRBJ1-4	15	TRBV12-3/TRBV12-4	CASSDRGSTNEKLFF
TRBJ1-6	17	TRBV6-5	CASSYADRSSYNSPLHF
TRBJ2-1	15	TRBV18	CASSLTTSGVNEQFF
TRBJ2-5	14	TRBV5-4	CASSLPTAQETQYF
TRBJ2-1	11	TRBV2	CASRPGTEQFF
TRBJ1-2	13	TRBV20-1	CSARDYRGYGYTF
TRBJ2-3	17	TRBV4-3	CASSHYGTSGDTDTQYF
TRBJ1-6	16	TRBV10-3	CAISESGLSYNSPLHF
TRBJ2-5	14	TRBV20-1	CSASPMMTQETQYF